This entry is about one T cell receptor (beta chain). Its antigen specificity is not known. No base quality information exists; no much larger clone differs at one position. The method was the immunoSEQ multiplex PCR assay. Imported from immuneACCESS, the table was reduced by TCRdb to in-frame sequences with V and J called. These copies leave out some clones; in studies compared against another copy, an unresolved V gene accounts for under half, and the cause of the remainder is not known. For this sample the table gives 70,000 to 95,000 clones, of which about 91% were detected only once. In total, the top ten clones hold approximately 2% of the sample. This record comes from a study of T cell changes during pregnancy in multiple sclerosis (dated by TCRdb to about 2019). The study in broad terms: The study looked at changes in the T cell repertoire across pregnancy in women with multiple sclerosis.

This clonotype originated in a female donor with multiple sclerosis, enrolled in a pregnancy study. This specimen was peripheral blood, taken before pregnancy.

The DNA sequence reads TGTGCCAGCAGCTTGCAGGGTTTCTTCTACGAGCAGTACTTC. The encoded protein is CASSLQGFFYEQYF. Here the chain combines TRBV5-4 and TRBJ2-7; TRBD1 is a possible D gene, resting on 5 matching bases. From cysteine to phenylalanine, the CDR3 is 14 amino acids long. The retained sequence is limited to the CDR3, 42 bases, with the frame set at the first base. The germline ends are 11 bases apart after V is trimmed by 1 base and J by 3 bases. The germline V gene (reference sequence) supplies CDR1 SGHNT and CDR2 YYREEE. When the CDR3 is completed using the reference TRBV5-4 and TRBJ2-7 genes on either side, the full variable domain is ETGVTQSPTHLIKTRGQQVTLRCSSQSGHNTVSWYQQALGQGPQFIFQYYREEENGRGNFPPRFSGLQFPNYSSELNVNALELDDSALYLCASSLQGFFYEQYFGPGTRLTVT.